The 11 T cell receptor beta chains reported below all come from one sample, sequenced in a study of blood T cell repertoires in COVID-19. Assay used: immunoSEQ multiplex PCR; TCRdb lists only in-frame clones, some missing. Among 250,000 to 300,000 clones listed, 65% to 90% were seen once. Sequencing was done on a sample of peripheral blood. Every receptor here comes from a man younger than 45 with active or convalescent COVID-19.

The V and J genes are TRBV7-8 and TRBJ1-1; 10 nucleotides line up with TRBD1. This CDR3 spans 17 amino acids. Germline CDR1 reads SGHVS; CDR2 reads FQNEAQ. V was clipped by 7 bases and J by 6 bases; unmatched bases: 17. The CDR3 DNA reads TGTGCCAGCACGCCCTGGGGACAGGGGCTCGTTATCGCTGAAGCTTTCTTT. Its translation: CASTPWGQGLVIAEAFF. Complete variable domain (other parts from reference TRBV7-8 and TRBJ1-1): GAGVSQSPRYKVAKRGQDVALRCDPISGHVSLFWYQQALGQGPEFLTYFQNEAQLDKSGLPSDRFFAERPEGSVSTLKIQRTQQEDSAVYLCASTPWGQGLVIAEAFFGQGTRLTVV.

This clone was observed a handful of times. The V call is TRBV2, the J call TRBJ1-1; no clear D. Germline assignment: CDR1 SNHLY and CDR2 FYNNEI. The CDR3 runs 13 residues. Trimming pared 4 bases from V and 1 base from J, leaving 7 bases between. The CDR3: CASSVGPNTEAFF. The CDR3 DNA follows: TGTGCCAGCAGTGTTGGGCCGAACACTGAAGCTTTCTTT.

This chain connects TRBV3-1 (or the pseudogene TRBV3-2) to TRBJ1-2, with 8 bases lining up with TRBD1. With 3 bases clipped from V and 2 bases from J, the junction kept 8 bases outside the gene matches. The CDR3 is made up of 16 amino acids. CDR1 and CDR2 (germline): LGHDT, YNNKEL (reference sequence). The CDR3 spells CASSQSSGTGNYGYTF. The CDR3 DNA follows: TGTGCCAGCAGCCAGTCTTCCGGGACAGGCAACTATGGCTACACCTTC.

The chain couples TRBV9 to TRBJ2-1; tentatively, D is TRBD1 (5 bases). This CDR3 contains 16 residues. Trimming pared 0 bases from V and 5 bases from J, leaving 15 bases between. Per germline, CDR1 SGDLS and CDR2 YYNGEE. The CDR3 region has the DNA TGTGCCAGCAGCGTAGGGGGCCCTGATTTCAACAATGAGCAGTTCTTC. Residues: CASSVGGPDFNNEQFF.

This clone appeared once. The CDR3 region has the DNA TGCGCCAGCAGCTGGACGGGGGGGAACACCGGGGAGCTGTTTTTT. As protein: CASSWTGGNTGELFF. V gene TRBV5-1 combines with J gene TRBJ2-2, with 7 bases lining up with TRBD2. The CDR3 length is 15 residues. Germline values: CDR1 SGHRS, CDR2 YFSETQ. V lost 3 bases to trimming and J lost 1 base; unmatched junction nucleotides: 3.

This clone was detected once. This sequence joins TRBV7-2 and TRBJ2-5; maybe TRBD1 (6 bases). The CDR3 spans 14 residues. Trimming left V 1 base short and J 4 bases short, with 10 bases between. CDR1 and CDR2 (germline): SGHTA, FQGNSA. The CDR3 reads CASSLVQGRETQYF. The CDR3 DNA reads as TGTGCCAGCAGCTTAGTCCAGGGGCGAGAGACCCAGTACTTC.

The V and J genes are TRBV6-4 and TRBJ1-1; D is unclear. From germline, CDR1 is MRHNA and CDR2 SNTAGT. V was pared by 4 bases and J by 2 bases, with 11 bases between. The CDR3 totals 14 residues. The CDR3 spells CASSGRLSNTEAFF. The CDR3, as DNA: TGTGCCAGCAGTGGTCGTTTGAGTAACACTGAAGCTTTCTTT.

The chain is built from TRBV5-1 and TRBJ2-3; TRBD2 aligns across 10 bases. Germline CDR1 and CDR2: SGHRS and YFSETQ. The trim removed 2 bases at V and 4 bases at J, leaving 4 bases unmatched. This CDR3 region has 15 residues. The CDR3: CASSFTSGVADTQYF. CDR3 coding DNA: TGCGCCAGCAGCTTCACTAGCGGGGTAGCAGATACGCAGTATTTT.

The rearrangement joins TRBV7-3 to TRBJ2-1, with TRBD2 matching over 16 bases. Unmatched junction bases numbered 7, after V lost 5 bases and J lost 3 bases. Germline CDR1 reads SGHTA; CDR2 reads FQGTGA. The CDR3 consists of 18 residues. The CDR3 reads CASSPGTSGGAFYNEQFF. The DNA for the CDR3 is TGTGCCAGCAGCCCAGGGACTAGCGGGGGGGCTTTCTACAATGAGCAGTTCTTC.

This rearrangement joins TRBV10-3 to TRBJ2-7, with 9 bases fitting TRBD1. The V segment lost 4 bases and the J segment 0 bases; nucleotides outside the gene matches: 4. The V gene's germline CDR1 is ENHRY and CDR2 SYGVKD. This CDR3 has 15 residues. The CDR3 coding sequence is TGTGCCATCAGTGGCACAGGGGGCTTCTCCTACGAGCAGTACTTC. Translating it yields CAISGTGGFSYEQYF.

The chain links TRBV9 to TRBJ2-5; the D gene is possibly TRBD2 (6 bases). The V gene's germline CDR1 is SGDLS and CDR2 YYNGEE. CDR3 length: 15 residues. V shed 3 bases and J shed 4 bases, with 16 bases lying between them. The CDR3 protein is CASSGGVGMGETQYF. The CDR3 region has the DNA TGTGCCAGCAGCGGCGGGGTGGGGATGGGAGAGACCCAGTACTTC.